Below, 11 T cell receptor beta chains from the same sample are listed, as sequenced in a study of shared clonotypes between healthy human individuals. Sequencing was performed with immunoSEQ multiplex PCR; in TCRdb, only in-frame clones are kept and a portion is missing. The top ten clones hold about 0.067% of a sample with some 500,000 clones, about 96% of them seen once. The sequenced sample was naive CD4+ T cells sorted from blood. Subset defined: CD45RA+ positively selected. Every receptor here comes from a woman aged 30 to 39 in good health.

V gene TRBV28 combines with J gene TRBJ2-1; 8 positions match TRBD2. CDR3 length: 15 residues. The germline V gene encodes CDR1 MDHEN and CDR2 SYDVKM. V trimming: 3 bases; J trimming: 2 bases; junction bases outside the gene matches: 3. The CDR3 nucleotides are TGTGCCAGCAGTTTGGGGCGGGGGGCCTACAATGAGCAGTTCTTC. It codes for CASSLGRGAYNEQFF.

This clone was seen only a few times. V usage is TRBV28 and J usage is TRBJ1-5, with no clear D. CDR1 is MDHEN and CDR2 is SYDVKM in the germline V gene. Trimming took off 8 bases at V and 2 bases at J, with 7 bases between the two ends. The CDR3 has 12 residues. The CDR3 DNA follows: TGTGCCAGCTTAGAGGGCAATCAGCCCCAGCATTTT. Its protein is CASLEGNQPQHF.

This clone was seen a single time. The V gene is TRBV6-5, the J gene TRBJ1-5; 7 nucleotides line up with TRBD1. V gave up 6 bases and J gave up 1 base; unmatched junction bases: 6. The CDR3 is 15 amino acids. Germline CDR1 and CDR2: MNHEY and SVGAGI. The DNA of the CDR3 is TGTGCCAGCAGCTCGCAGGGGGGAAGCAATCAGCCCCAGCATTTT. It specifies CASSSQGGSNQPQHF.

This chain joins TRBV19 and TRBJ2-7; D perhaps matches TRBD2 (6 bases). CDR3 length: 16 residues. Germline V lookup: CDR1 LNHDA, CDR2 SQIVND (reference sequence). The V gene lost 3 bases and the J gene lost 2 bases, with 17 bases spanning the gap. CDR3 bases: TGTGCCAGTAGTATTTCCCCCTGGCGGGGAACCTACGAGCAGTACTTC. As protein: CASSISPWRGTYEQYF.

The chain uses TRBV15 and TRBJ2-4; 14 bases align to TRBD2. CDR3 size: 16 residues. CDR1 is LNHNV and CDR2 is YYDKDF in the germline V gene (reference sequence). V lost 5 bases to trimming and J lost 8 bases; unmatched junction nucleotides: 8. Here the CDR3 reads CATSSRLAGGGDIQYF. The CDR3 nucleotides are TGTGCCACCAGCTCGAGACTAGCGGGAGGGGGGGACATTCAGTACTTC.

This rearrangement joins TRBV11-1 to TRBJ2-5; possible D gene TRBD1, 6 bases. CDR3 length: 15 amino acids. Germline CDR1 reads SGHAT; CDR2 reads FQDESV (reference sequence). The ends were cut back, 1 base at V and 4 bases at J, with 13 bases in the middle. Here the CDR3 reads CASSLVRGNTETQYF. CDR3 DNA: TGTGCCAGCAGCTTAGTAAGGGGGAATACAGAGACCCAGTACTTC.

V and J are TRBV28 and TRBJ2-7; no reliable D call. Germline lookup yields CDR1 MDHEN and CDR2 SYDVKM. The length of the CDR3 is 13 residues. V was pared by 7 bases and J by 7 bases, with 17 bases between. DNA for the CDR3: TGTGCCAGCATGGGCCGGGTTTTGGGAGAGCAGTACTTC. As protein: CASMGRVLGEQYF.

The chain links TRBV14 to TRBJ1-2; D not certain. The germline V gene encodes CDR1 SGHDN and CDR2 FVKESK. V was trimmed by 5 bases and J by 3 bases, leaving 7 bases between them. The CDR3 has 12 residues. The chain's CDR3 is CASSGQDYGYTF. The DNA for the CDR3 is TGTGCCAGCAGCGGTCAGGACTATGGCTACACCTTC.

This chain links TRBV7-9 with TRBJ2-3; 12 nucleotides line up with TRBD2. Germline CDR1 is SEHNR and CDR2 is FQNEAQ (reference sequence). CDR3 length: 17 amino acids. V trimming: 4 bases; J trimming: 2 bases; junction bases outside the gene matches: 7. The CDR3 loop reads CASSSTGLAGITDTQYF. The CDR3 nucleotides are TGTGCCAGCAGCTCGACTGGACTAGCGGGGATCACAGATACGCAGTATTTT.

The V and J genes are TRBV6-1 and TRBJ1-2, with 7 bases aligning to TRBD1. V dropped 6 bases and J dropped 4; count of bases not matched to a gene: 8. The CDR3 runs to 14 residues. The V gene's germline CDR1 is MNHNS and CDR2 SASEGT. The CDR3 DNA follows: TGTGCCAGCAGAGCTAGCAGGGGGGGCTATGGCTACACCTTC. This codes for CASRASRGGYGYTF.

The rearrangement joins TRBV6-6 to TRBJ2-7; D is unclear. The germline gives CDR1 MNHNY, CDR2 SVGAGI (reference sequence). V was shortened by 6 bases and J by 0 bases, with 12 bases between the two germline ends. The CDR3 has 14 amino acids. The CDR3 is CASSYGYSSYEQYF. The CDR3 bases are TGTGCCAGCAGCTACGGCTACAGCTCCTACGAGCAGTACTTC.